Listed below are T cell receptor beta chains from one sample, sequenced in a study of T cells in localized non-small cell lung cancer. Here immunoSEQ multiplex PCR was the method, and the copy in TCRdb shows in-frame clones only, minus some. Found here are about 52,000 clones, around 90% of them singletons; the top ten hold about 15%. The sample consisted of PBMCs, taken before any cancer treatment. The receptors here all came from a female donor with stage II lung adenocarcinoma. Each CDR3 is given with its conserved first and last residue. A D gene is named only where the DNA matches it firmly. Some rows have no size entry. The others give once, few or many, or a class for an expanded clone.

clone size	V gene	J gene	D gene	CDR3 DNA	CDR3 protein
NA	TRBV6-6	TRBJ1-1	TRBD1	TGTGCCAGCAGTTCGGGACAGGGGATGAAAACTGAAGCTTTCTTT	CASSSGQGMKTEAFF
NA	TRBV15	TRBJ2-3	TRBD2	TGTGCCACCAGCAGAGATGCCCTAGCGGGCCTGGCGGCAGATACGCAGTATTTT	CATSRDALAGLAADTQYF
NA	TRBV30	TRBJ2-7	NA	TGTGCCTGGAGTGTTTCGTCAGGGCCTAAAGAGCAGTACTTC	CAWSVSSGPKEQYF
NA	TRBV5-5	TRBJ2-7	NA	TGTGCCAGCAGCTTGGTGTTGCAGGGGCCCCACGAGCAGTACTTC	CASSLVLQGPHEQYF
NA	TRBV4-1	TRBJ2-3	NA	TGCGCCAGCAGCCAAGATCCGGCGGGGAACCCCACAGATACGCAGTATTTT	CASSQDPAGNPTDTQYF
once	TRBV20-1	TRBJ2-7	NA	TGCAGTGCTGACCACGGGGGCGAGCAGTACTTC	CSADHGGEQYF
NA	TRBV2	TRBJ1-5	NA	TGTGCCAGCAGTTCGGAGGGGGAGGGCCAGCCCCAGCATTTT	CASSSEGEGQPQHF
NA	TRBV14	TRBJ2-2	NA	TGTGCCAGCAGCCAACGATCAGGTGACACCGGGGAGCTGTTTTTT	CASSQRSGDTGELFF
NA	TRBV2	TRBJ2-2	TRBD1	TGTGCCAGTTCGGGCGGACAGGGGGCAGGGGGGGAGCTGTTTTTT	CASSGGQGAGGELFF
NA	TRBV19	TRBJ2-7	NA	TGTGCCAGTAGTACACAGGGAAGTACCTACGAGCAGTACTTC	CASSTQGSTYEQYF